This T cell receptor beta chain derives from a study of cytomegalovirus exposure and HLA in healthy donors. J gave up 2 bases and V 3 bases, and 5 bases lay outside the gene matches. CDR3 size: 16 residues. Germline values: CDR1 MNHEY, CDR2 SMNVEV (reference sequence). 13 Jbeta primers and 60 Vbeta primers were used for the PCR. Some clones are missing from TCRdb's copy, which holds only in-frame ones; the method was immunoSEQ multiplex PCR. The repertoire holds under 150,000 clones, less than 10% seen once, with approximately 1.8% in the top ten. The sequence was obtained from a male donor in good health and CMV-seronegative. The chain combines TRBV27 with TRBJ2-3, with TRBD2 matching 10 bases. Sequenced material: PBMCs. This CDR3 reads CASSFGLAGDTDTQYF. DNA for the CDR3: TGTGCCAGCAGTTTCGGGCTAGCGGGAGACACAGATACGCAGTATTTT.